The clone carrying this T cell receptor (beta chain) counts as medium-sized. Its matching antigen is unknown. Method: immunoSEQ multiplex PCR; TCRdb's copy keeps in-frame clones and lacks some. The data contain tens of thousands of clones, 70% to 90% of them singletons. This entry belongs to a study of T cell responses to AZD1222 COVID-19 vaccine. Overall study findings and caveats: Vaccine-associated CD4 TCRs ranged over spike, dominating at 160-218 and 743-854. Repertoire collection took place solely once the T cell response had peaked. Recipients of AZD1222 seropositive at baseline numbered only 5 to 7. Compared with day 0, the breadth and depth of the Spike-specific TCR repertoire rose significantly after two doses of AZD1222.

This specimen was peripheral blood, taken 28 days after the second AZD1222 dose. The clonotype was recovered from an adult who received the AZD1222 COVID-19 vaccine.

The CDR3 protein is CASSDTGTGHQPQHF. CDR3 sequence (DNA): TGTGCCAGCAGCGACACCGGGACAGGGCACCAGCCCCAGCATTTT. V is TRBV7-9 and J is TRBJ1-5; 9 bases agree with TRBD1. This CDR3 contains 15 residues. With 5 bases clipped from V and 7 bases from J, the junction kept 9 bases outside the gene matches. Germline V lookup: CDR1 SEHNR, CDR2 FQNEAQ (reference sequence).